One TCR beta chain is described in this entry. Antigen unknown. This entry belongs to a study of shared clonotypes between healthy human individuals. Study as a whole: Every donor yielded three CD4 naive, three CD4 memory, two CD8 naive and one CD8 memory plate.

CD45RO-negative CD8 cells positively selected for CCR7 made up the naive population, which excluded terminally differentiated effector memory CD45RA+ cells. Recent vaccinations or acute infections were absent in the healthy HIV-negative adult donors. Overall study findings and caveats: Tissues were not sampled, only blood, and their repertoires likely differ. Relative to memory subsets, naive subsets generally showed larger estimated richness.

The method was immunoSEQ multiplex PCR; TCRdb's version includes in-frame clones alone and lacks a portion of them. This table has some 1,900,000 clones, roughly 94% appearing once. V lost 1 base, J lost 2 bases, and 12 bases lay in between. Germline V lookup: CDR1 PRHDT, CDR2 FYEKMQ (reference sequence). The CDR3 consists of 17 residues. The chain joins TRBV13 to TRBJ2-6; TRBD1 might be the D (6 bases). Source material: naive CD8+ T cells sorted from blood. The source is a man aged 18 to 35 in good health. CDR3 residues: CASSLEGGAAGANVLTF. CDR3 DNA: TGTGCCAGCAGCTTAGAAGGGGGAGCTGCTGGGGCCAACGTCCTGACTTTC.